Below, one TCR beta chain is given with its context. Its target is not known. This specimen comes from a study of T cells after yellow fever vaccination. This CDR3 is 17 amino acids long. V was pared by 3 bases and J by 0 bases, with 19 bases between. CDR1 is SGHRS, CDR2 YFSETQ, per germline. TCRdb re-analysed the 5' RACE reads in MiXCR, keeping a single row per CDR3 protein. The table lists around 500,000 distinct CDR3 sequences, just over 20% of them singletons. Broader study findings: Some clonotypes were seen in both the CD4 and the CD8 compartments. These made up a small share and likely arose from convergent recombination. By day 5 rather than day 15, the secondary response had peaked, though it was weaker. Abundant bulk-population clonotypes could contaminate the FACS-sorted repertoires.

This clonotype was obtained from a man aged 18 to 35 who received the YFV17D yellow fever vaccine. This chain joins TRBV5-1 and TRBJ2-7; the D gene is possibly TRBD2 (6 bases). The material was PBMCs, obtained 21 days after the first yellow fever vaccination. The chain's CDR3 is CASSSILGTRSSYEQYF. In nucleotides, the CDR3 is TGCGCCAGCAGCTCAATCCTCGGGACTCGCAGCTCCTACGAGCAGTACTTC.